The clone carrying this T cell receptor (beta chain) was detected once. The data originate from a study of immune evolution from preneoplasia to lung adenocarcinoma. Clones were read by immunoSEQ multiplex PCR, and TCRdb kept only the in-frame ones, dropping some. The table shows 13,000 or so clones, with 85% to 90% occurring only once. V was clipped by 3 bases and J by 5 bases, with 14 bases between them. The CDR3 has 15 residues. In germline, CDR1 is MDHEN, CDR2 SYDVKM. The clonotype comes from a person aged 50-75 years with lung adenocarcinoma. Sequenced material: FFPE tissue from an adenomatous hyperplasia lung lesion. The subset here: atypical adenomatous hyperplasia (AAH), lung preneoplasia. The V gene is TRBV28, the J gene TRBJ2-1, with a possible D match to TRBD2 (5 bases). As DNA, the CDR3 is TGTGCCAGCAGTTTCGCGGGCAGTATCCACAATGAGCAGTTCTTC. Amino acid sequence: CASSFAGSIHNEQFF. Using reference TRBV28 and TRBJ2-1 for the parts outside the CDR3, the full variable domain is DVKVTQSSRYLVKRTGEKVFLECVQDMDHENMFWYRQDPGLGLRLIYFSYDVKMKEKGDIPEGYSVSREKKERFSLILESASTNQTSMYLCASSFAGSIHNEQFFGPGTRLTVL.